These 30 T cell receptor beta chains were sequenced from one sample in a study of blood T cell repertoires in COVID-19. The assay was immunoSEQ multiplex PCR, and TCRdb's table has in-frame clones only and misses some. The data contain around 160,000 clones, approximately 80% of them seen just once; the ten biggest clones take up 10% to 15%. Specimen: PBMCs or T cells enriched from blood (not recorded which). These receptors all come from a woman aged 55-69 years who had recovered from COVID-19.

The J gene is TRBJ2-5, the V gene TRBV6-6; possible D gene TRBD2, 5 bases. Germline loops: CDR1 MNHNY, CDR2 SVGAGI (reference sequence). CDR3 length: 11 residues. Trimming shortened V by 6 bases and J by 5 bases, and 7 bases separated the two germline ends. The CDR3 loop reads CASSTGETQYF. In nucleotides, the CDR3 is TGTGCCAGCAGCACGGGGGAGACCCAGTACTTC.

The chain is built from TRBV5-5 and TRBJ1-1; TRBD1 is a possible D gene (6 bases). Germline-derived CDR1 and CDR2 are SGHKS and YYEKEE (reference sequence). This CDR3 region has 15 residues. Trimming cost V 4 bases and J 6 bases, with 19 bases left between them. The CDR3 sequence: CASSPTAGAGAEAFF. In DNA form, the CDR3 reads TGTGCCAGCAGCCCCACCGCAGGGGCGGGGGCTGAAGCTTTCTTT.

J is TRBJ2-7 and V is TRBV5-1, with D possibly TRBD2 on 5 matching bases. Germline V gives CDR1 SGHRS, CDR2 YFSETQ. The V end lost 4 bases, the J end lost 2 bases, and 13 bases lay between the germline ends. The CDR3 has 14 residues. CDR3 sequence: CASSPTSGAYEQYF. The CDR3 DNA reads TGCGCCAGCAGCCCAACTAGTGGGGCCTACGAGCAGTACTTC.

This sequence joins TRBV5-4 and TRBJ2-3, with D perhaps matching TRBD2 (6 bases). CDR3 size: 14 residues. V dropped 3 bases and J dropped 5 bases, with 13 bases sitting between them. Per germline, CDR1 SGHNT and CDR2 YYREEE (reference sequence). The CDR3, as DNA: TGTGCCAGCAGCTCGGGATCGCGGGGAGATACGCAGTATTTT. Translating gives CASSSGSRGDTQYF.

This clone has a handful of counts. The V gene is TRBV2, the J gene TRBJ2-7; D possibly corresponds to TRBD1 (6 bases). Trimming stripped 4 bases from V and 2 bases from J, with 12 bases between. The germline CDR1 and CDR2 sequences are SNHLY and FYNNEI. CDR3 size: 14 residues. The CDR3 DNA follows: TGTGCCAGCAGTGCGACAGGACAACCCTACGAGCAGTACTTC. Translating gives CASSATGQPYEQYF.

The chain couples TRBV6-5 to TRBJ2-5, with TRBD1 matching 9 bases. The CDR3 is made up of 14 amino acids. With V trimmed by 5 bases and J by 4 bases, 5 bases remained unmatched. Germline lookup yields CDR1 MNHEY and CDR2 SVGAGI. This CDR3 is CASSIIQGAETQYF. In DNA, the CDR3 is TGTGCCAGCAGTATCATACAGGGGGCAGAGACCCAGTACTTC.

The CDR3 loop reads CAWERYPTNTEAFF. CDR3 in DNA: TGTGCCTGGGAGAGGTATCCGACCAACACTGAAGCTTTCTTT. This chain uses TRBV30 with TRBJ1-1; D call uncertain. Germline values: CDR1 GTSNPN, CDR2 SVGIG (reference sequence). The CDR3 totals 14 residues. Trimming removed 5 bases from V and 2 bases from J, with 15 bases in between.

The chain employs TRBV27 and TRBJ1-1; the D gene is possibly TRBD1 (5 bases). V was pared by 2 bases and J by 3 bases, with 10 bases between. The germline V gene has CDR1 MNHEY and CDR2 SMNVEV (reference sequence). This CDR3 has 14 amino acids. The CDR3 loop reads CASSLLGADTEAFF. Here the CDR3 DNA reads TGTGCCAGCAGTTTACTAGGGGCTGACACTGAAGCTTTCTTT.

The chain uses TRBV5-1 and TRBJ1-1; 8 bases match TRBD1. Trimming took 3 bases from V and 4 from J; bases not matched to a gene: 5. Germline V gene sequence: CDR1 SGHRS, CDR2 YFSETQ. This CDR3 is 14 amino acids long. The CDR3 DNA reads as TGCGCCAGCAGCTATGGACAGGGTGGCACTGAAGCTTTCTTT. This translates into CASSYGQGGTEAFF.

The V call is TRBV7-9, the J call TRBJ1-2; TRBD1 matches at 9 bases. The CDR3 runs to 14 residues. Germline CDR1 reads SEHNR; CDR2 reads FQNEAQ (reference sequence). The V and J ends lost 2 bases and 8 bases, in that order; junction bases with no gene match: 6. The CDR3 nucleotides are TGTGCCAGCAGCTTAACCGGGACAGGGAGCGGCTACACCTTC. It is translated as CASSLTGTGSGYTF.

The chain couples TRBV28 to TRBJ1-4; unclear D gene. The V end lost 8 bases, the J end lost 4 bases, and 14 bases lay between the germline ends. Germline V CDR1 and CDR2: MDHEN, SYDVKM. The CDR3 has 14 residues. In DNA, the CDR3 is TGTGCCAGCGGAGCCGTGAGTGGTAATGAAAAACTGTTTTTT. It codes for CASGAVSGNEKLFF.

The CDR3 DNA follows: TGTGCCAGCAGCGCCGGGACAGGGGAAGAAAAACTGTTTTTT. Its translation: CASSAGTGEEKLFF. The V gene is TRBV9, the J gene TRBJ1-4, with 10 bases aligning to TRBD1. CDR1 SGDLS and CDR2 YYNGEE come from the germline V gene. This CDR3 is 14 amino acids long. V trimming: 3 bases; J trimming: 8 bases; junction bases outside the gene matches: 4.

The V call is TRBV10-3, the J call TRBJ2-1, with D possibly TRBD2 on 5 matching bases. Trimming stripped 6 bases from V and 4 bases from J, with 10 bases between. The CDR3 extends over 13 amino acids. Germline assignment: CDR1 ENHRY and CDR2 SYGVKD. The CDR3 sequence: CAIRETIYNEQFF. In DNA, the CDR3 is TGTGCCATCAGGGAGACTATTTACAATGAGCAGTTCTTC.

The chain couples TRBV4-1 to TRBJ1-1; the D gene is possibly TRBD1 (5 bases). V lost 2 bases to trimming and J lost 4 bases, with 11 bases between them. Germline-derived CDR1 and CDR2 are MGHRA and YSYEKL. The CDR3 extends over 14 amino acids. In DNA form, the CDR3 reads TGCGCCAGCAGCCAACAGGGTTGGGGCACTGAAGCTTTCTTT. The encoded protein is CASSQQGWGTEAFF.

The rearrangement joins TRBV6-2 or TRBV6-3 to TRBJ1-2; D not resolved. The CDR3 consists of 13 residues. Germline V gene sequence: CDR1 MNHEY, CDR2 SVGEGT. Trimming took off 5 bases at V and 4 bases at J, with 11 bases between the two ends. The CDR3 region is CASSQYLVYGYTF. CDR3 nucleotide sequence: TGTGCCAGCAGTCAGTACCTAGTCTATGGCTACACCTTC.

CDR3 amino acids: CASSYGSSWDTIYF. As DNA, the CDR3 is TGTGCCAGCAGTTACGGCTCTAGTTGGGACACCATATATTTT. The J gene is TRBJ1-3, the V gene TRBV6-5; D unresolved. This CDR3 has 14 amino acids. V lost 2 bases to trimming and J lost 8 bases, with 13 bases between them. CDR1 is MNHEY and CDR2 is SVGAGI in the germline V gene.

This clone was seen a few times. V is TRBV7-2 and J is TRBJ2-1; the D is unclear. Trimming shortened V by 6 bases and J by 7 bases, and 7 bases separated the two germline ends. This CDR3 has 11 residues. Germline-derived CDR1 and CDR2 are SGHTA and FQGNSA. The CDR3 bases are TGTGCCAGCAGAAACTATAATGAGCAGTTCTTC. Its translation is CASRNYNEQFF.

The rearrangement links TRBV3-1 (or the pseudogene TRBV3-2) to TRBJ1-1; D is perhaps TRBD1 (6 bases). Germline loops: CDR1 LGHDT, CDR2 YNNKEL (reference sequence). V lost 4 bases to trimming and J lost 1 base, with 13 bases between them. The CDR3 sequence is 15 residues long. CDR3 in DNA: TGTGCCAGCAGCCCTCAGACAGGCTGGAACACTGAAGCTTTCTTT. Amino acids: CASSPQTGWNTEAFF.

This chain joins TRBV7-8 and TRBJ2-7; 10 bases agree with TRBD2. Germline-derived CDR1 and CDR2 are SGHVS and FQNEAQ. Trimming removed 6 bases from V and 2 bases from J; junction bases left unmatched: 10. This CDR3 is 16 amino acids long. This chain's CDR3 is CASSPVRTSGTYEQYF. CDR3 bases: TGTGCCAGCAGTCCCGTGAGGACTAGCGGCACCTACGAGCAGTACTTC.

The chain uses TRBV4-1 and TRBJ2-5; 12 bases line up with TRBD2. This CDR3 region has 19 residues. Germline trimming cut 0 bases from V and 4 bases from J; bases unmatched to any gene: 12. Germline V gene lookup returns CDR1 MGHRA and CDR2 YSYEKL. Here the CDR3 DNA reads TGCGCCAGCAGCCAAGATTCGCCCTCTTGGACTAGCGGGGTAGAGACCCAGTACTTC. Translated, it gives CASSQDSPSWTSGVETQYF.

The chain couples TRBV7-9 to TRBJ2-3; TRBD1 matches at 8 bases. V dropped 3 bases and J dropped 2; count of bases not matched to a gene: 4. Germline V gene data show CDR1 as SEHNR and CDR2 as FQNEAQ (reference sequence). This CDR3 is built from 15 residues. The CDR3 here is CASSFRTGITDTQYF. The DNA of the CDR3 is TGTGCCAGCAGCTTCAGGACAGGGATCACAGATACGCAGTATTTT.

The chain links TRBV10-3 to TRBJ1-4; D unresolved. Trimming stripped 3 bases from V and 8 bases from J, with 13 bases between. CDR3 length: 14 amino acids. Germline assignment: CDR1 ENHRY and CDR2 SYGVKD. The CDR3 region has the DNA TGTGCCATCAGTGAATCAACGGGGAGGGAAAAACTGTTTTTT. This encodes CAISESTGREKLFF.

The CDR3, as DNA: TGTGCCAGCAGCTCCGGAGGGTACTCTGGAAACACCATATATTTT. Protein: CASSSGGYSGNTIYF. The gene calls are TRBV7-2 and TRBJ1-3; D gene unclear. From germline, CDR1 is SGHTA and CDR2 FQGNSA. Trimming pared 4 bases from V and 0 bases from J, leaving 10 bases between. CDR3 length: 15 amino acids.

The CDR3 is CASSISVAAATGELFF. In nucleotides, the CDR3 is TGTGCCAGTAGTATCTCAGTAGCAGCGGCCACCGGGGAGCTGTTTTTT. The chain carries TRBV19 and TRBJ2-2, with D possibly TRBD2 on 5 matching bases. V was shortened by 3 bases and J by 4 bases, with 15 bases between the two germline ends. CDR1 is LNHDA and CDR2 is SQIVND in the germline V gene (reference sequence). The CDR3 is 16 residues long. The full variable domain, in which reference TRBV19 and TRBJ2-2 provide the parts outside the CDR3, is DGGITQSPKYLFRKEGQNVTLSCEQNLNHDAMYWYRQDPGQGLRLIYYSQIVNDFQKGDIAEGYSVSREKKESFPLTVTSAQKNPTAFYLCASSISVAAATGELFFGEGSRLTVL.

CDR3 loop: CASSVDAGRFPGELFF. The CDR3 coding sequence is TGTGCCAGCAGCGTAGATGCGGGACGGTTCCCCGGGGAGCTGTTTTTT. The chain links TRBV9 to TRBJ2-2; weak D call: TRBD2 (6 bases). In germline, CDR1 is SGDLS, CDR2 YYNGEE. This CDR3 contains 16 residues. V was shortened by 0 bases and J by 6 bases, with 15 bases between the two germline ends.

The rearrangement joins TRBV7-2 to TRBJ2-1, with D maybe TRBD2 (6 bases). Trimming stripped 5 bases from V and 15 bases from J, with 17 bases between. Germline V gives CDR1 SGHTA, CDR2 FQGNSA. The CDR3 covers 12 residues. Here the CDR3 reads CASSPPTSPMFF. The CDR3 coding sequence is TGTGCCAGCAGCCCCCCCACTAGCCCAATGTTCTTC.

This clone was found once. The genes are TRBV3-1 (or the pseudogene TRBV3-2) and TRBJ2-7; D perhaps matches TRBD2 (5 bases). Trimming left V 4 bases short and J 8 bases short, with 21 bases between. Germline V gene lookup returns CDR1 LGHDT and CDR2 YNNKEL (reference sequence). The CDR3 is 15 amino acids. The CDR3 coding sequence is TGTGCCAGCAGCCCTCACTCCGGGGTGATTACGAAGCAGTACTTC. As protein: CASSPHSGVITKQYF.

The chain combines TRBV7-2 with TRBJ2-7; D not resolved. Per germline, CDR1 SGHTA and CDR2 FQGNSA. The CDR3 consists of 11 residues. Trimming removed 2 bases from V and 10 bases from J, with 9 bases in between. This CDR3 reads CASSLTPVQYF. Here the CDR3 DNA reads TGTGCCAGCAGCTTAACGCCGGTCCAGTACTTC.

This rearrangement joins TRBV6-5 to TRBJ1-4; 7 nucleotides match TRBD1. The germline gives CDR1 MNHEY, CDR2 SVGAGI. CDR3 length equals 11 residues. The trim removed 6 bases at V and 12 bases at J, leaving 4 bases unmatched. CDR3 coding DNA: TGTGCCAGCAGGGACGACAGGGAACTGTTTTTT. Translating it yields CASRDDRELFF.

The CDR3 loop is CASSTQDRGNHQQYF. In DNA form, the CDR3 reads TGTGCCAGCAGCACCCAGGACAGGGGGAACCACCAGCAGTACTTC. The chain links TRBV11-1 to TRBJ2-7; TRBD1 agrees at 10 bases. CDR3 size: 15 residues. Germline CDR1 is SGHAT and CDR2 is FQDESV (reference sequence). J was trimmed by 8 bases and V by 5 bases; bases with no gene match: 12.